These 10 T cell receptor beta chains were sequenced from one sample in a study of molecular identifiers for immune sequencing clone quantification. TCRdb re-analysed the PCR reads in MiXCR, keeping a single row per CDR3 protein. This sample has over 90,000 distinct CDR3 sequences; about a third occur once, and the top ten carry less than 10%. Sequenced: naive CD8+ T cells from blood, with Jurkat cell RNA spiked in. The sample's subset: FACS-sorted CD8+CD4-CCR7+CD45RA+ naive T cells. These receptors were taken from a human donor in good health. Some libraries in this study had Jurkat cell RNA spiked in.

The V gene is TRBV2, the J gene TRBJ2-2, with D hard to call. The CDR3 has 16 amino acids. V lost 1 base to trimming and J lost 7 bases, with 16 bases between them. Germline lookup yields CDR1 SNHLY and CDR2 FYNNEI. Here the CDR3 reads CASSEGLGPPDGELFF. CDR3 nucleotides: TGTGCCAGCAGTGAAGGCTTAGGACCCCCGGACGGGGAGCTGTTTTTT.

This clonotype was detected only a few times. The conserved phenylalanine or tryptophan normally closing the CDR3 is absent here, so this likely arose from a read error. It is unclear where the CDR3 begins or ends on the DNA, so no DNA is shown, and the CDR3 is as TCRdb lists it. This chain uses TRBV6-1 with TRBJ1-1; TRBD1 is the table's D call, not checked against the DNA. Germline lookup yields CDR1 MNHNS and CDR2 SASEGT. The CDR3 is 9 residues long, ends included. Here the CDR3 reads CASSGDGPV.

The rearrangement uses TRBV10-3 and TRBJ2-4, with a tentative D call TRBD1 (5 bases). The germline CDR1 and CDR2 sequences are ENHRY and SYGVKD. V lost 6 bases to trimming and J lost 1 base, with 10 bases between them. The CDR3 sequence is 14 residues long. The chain's CDR3 is CAIRGAGAKNIQYF. The CDR3 DNA is TGTGCCATCAGAGGGGCTGGGGCCAAAAACATTCAGTACTTC.

This chain connects TRBV6-6 to TRBJ2-3; D uncertain. The CDR3 contains 13 residues. CDR1 is MNHNY, CDR2 SVGAGI, per germline (reference sequence). Trimming pared 8 bases from V and 6 bases from J, leaving 15 bases between. CDR3 DNA sequence: TGTGCCAGCTTAAACTGGGTATTGGATACGCAGTATTTT. As protein: CASLNWVLDTQYF.

The sample holds a few counts of this clonotype. V gene TRBV7-9 combines with J gene TRBJ2-3; maybe TRBD1 (5 bases). This CDR3 has 13 amino acids. Trimming removed 5 bases from V and 3 bases from J, with 9 bases in between. The germline gives CDR1 SEHNR, CDR2 FQNEAQ (reference sequence). The CDR3 protein is CASSRQGTDTQYF. Written as DNA, the CDR3 is TGTGCCAGCAGCCGTCAGGGAACAGATACGCAGTATTTT.

Of note for this clonotype: A much larger clone differs from this one at a single base, so this may be a read error. The chain joins TRBV12-3 or TRBV12-4 to TRBJ2-2, with D possibly matching TRBD2 (6 bases). The length of the CDR3 is 13 residues. DNA for the CDR3: TGTGCCAGCAGATCTCGGGCCGCCGGGGGGCTGTTTTTT. It is translated as CASRSRAAGGLFF.

Many counts were recorded for this clonotype. The rearrangement joins TRBV6-5 to TRBJ1-3, with D unresolved. CDR3 length equals 15 residues. CDR1 MNHEY and CDR2 SVGAGI come from the germline V gene. Trimming removed 0 bases at V and 0 bases at J, with 6 bases between. CDR3 amino acids: CASSYSTVSGNTIYF. CDR3 sequence (DNA): TGTGCCAGCAGTTACTCGACGGTCTCTGGAAACACCATATATTTT.

This clonotype occurred a few times. V usage is TRBV9 and J usage is TRBJ1-1, with no clear D. The CDR3 loop spans 16 amino acids. With 0 bases removed from V and 7 bases from J, the gap between germline ends came to 19 bases. Germline assignment: CDR1 SGDLS and CDR2 YYNGEE. The CDR3 here is CASSVDPHKDDGEAFF. CDR3 sequence (DNA): TGTGCCAGCAGCGTAGACCCTCATAAGGACGACGGTGAAGCTTTCTTT.

The chain couples TRBV6-5 to TRBJ2-7; no clear D gene. Germline-derived CDR1 and CDR2 are MNHEY and SVGAGI. V dropped 0 bases and J dropped 3 bases, with 9 bases sitting between them. The CDR3 is 14 residues long. Here the CDR3 reads CASSYSNFYYEQYF. CDR3 bases: TGTGCCAGCAGTTACTCGAATTTCTACTACGAGCAGTACTTC.

This chain uses TRBV29-1 with TRBJ2-7; no definite D call. Deletions cut 5 bases from V and 0 bases from J, with 11 bases between. CDR1 and CDR2 from the germline V gene are SQVTM and ANQGSEA. The CDR3 has 13 residues. CDR3: CSVLGILSYEQYF. CDR3 DNA sequence: TGCAGCGTTCTCGGCATCCTCTCCTACGAGCAGTACTTC.